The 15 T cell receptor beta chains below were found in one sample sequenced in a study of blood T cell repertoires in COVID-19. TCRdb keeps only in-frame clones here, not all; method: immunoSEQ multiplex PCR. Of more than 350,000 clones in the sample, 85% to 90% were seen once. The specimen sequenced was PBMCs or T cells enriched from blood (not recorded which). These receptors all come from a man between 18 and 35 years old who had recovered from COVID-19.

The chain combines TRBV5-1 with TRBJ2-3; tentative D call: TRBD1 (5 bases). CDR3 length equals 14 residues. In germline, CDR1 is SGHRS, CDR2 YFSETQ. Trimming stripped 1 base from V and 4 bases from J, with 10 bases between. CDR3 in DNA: TGCGCCAGCAGCTTGACTGTGGGGCCAGATACGCAGTATTTT. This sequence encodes CASSLTVGPDTQYF. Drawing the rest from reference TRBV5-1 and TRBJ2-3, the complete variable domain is KAGVTQTPRYLIKTRGQQVTLSCSPISGHRSVSWYQQTPGQGLQFLFEYFSETQRNKGNFPGRFSGRQFSNSRSEMNVSTLELGDSALYLCASSLTVGPDTQYFGPGTRLTVL.

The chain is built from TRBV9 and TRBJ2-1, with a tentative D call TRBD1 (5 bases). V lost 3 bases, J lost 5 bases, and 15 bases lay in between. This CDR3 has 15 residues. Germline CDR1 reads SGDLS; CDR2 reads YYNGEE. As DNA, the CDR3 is TGTGCCAGCAGCGAGTCAGGGCGATCCCACAATGAGCAGTTCTTC. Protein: CASSESGRSHNEQFF.

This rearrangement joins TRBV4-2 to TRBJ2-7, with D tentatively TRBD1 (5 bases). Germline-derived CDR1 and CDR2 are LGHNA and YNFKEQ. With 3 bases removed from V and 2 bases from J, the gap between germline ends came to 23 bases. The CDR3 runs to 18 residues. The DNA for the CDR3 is TGTGCCAGCAGCCACGGTCGGGCAGGGATATTTGGGGCCTACGAGCAGTACTTC. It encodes CASSHGRAGIFGAYEQYF.

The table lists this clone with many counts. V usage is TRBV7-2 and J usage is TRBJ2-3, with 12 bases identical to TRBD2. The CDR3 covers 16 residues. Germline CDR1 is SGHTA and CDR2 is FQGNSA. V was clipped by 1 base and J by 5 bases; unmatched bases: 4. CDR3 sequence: CASSLGLAGVEDTQYF. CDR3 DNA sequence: TGTGCCAGCAGCTTAGGACTAGCGGGAGTAGAAGATACGCAGTATTTT. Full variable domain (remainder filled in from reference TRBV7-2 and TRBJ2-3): GAGVSQSPSNKVTEKGKDVELRCDPISGHTALYWYRQSLGQGLEFLIYFQGNSAPDKSGLPSDRFSAERTGGSVSTLTIQRTQQEDSAVYLCASSLGLAGVEDTQYFGPGTRLTVL.

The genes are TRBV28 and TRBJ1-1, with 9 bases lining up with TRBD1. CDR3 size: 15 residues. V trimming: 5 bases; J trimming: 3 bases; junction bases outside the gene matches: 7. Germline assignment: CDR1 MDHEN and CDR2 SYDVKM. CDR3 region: CASSTGGAKDTEAFF. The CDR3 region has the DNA TGTGCCAGCAGTACAGGGGGCGCGAAGGACACTGAAGCTTTCTTT.

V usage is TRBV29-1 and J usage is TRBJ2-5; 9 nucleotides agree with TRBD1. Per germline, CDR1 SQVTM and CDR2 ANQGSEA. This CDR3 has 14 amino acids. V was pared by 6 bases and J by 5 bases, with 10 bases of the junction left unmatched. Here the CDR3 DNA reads TGCAGCGTATTACAGGGGGCGCGGAGGGAGACCCAGTACTTC. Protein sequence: CSVLQGARRETQYF.

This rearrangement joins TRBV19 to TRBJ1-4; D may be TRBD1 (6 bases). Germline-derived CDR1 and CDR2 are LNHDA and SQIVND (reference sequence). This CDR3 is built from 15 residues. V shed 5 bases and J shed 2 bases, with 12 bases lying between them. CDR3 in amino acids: CASSWKGVTNEKLFF. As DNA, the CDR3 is TGTGCCAGTAGTTGGAAGGGGGTTACTAATGAAAAACTGTTTTTT.

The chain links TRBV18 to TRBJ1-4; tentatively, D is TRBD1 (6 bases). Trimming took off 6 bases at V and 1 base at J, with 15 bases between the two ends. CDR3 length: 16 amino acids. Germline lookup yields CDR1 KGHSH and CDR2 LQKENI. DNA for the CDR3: TGTGCCAGCTCGCCGAATACAGGGTTAACTAATGAAAAACTGTTTTTT. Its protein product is CASSPNTGLTNEKLFF.

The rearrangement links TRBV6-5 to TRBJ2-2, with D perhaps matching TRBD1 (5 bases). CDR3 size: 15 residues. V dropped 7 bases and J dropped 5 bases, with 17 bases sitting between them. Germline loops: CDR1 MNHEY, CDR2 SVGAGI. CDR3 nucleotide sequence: TGTGCCAGCAAACTTGGGGCAGGACAAACCGGGGAGCTGTTTTTT. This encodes CASKLGAGQTGELFF.

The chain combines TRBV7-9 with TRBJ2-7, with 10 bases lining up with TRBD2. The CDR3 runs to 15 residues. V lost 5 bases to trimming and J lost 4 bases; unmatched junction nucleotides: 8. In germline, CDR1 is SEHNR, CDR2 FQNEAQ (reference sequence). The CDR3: CASSPLSGRAYEQYF. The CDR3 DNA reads TGTGCCAGCAGCCCCCTCAGCGGGAGGGCGTACGAGCAGTACTTC.

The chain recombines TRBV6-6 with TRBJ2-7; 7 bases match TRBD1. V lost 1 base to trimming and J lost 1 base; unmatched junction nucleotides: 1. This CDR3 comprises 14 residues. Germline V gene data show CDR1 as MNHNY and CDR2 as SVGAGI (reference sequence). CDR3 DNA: TGTGCCAGCAGTTACTACAGGGGATCCTACGAGCAGTACTTC. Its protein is CASSYYRGSYEQYF.

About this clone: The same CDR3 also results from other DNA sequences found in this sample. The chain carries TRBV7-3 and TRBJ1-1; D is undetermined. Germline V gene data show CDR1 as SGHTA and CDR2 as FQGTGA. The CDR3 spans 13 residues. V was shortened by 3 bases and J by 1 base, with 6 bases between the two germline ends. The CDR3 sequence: CASSFRGNTEAFF. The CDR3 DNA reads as TGTGCCAGCAGCTTTAGAGGGAACACTGAAGCTTTCTTT.

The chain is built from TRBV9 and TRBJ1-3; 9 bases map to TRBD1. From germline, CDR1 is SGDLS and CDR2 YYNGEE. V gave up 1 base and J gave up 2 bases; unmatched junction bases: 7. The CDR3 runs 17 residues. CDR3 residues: CASSVRQGVSAGNTIYF. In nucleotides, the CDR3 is TGTGCCAGCAGCGTAAGACAGGGGGTCTCTGCTGGAAACACCATATATTTT.

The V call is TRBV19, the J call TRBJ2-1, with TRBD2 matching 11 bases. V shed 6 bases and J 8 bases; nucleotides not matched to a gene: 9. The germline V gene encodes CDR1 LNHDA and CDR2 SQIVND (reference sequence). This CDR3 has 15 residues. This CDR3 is CASSHSGRAFYEQFF. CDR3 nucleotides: TGTGCCAGTAGCCATAGCGGGAGGGCCTTCTATGAGCAGTTCTTC.

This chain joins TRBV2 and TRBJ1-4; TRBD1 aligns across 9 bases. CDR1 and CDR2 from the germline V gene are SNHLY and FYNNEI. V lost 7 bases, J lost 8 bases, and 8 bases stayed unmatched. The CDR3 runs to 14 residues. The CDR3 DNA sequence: TGTGCCAGCACCGAAGACAGGGGGGTAGAAAAACTGTTTTTT. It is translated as CASTEDRGVEKLFF.